This T cell receptor beta chain was sequenced during a study of shared clonotypes between healthy human individuals. The wider study: Every donor yielded three CD4 naive, three CD4 memory, two CD8 naive and one CD8 memory plate.

As to this clone: Its specificity is not known.

Study-wide points: Larger estimated richness was generally recorded for naive subsets relative to memory subsets.

Some clones are missing from TCRdb's copy, which holds only in-frame ones; the method was immunoSEQ multiplex PCR. The sample carries hundreds of thousands of clones, 90% to 96% recorded once. Germline V CDR1 and CDR2: MNHEY, SMNVEV (reference sequence). The V and J ends lost 3 bases and 0 bases respectively, with 9 bases between them. CDR3 length equals 15 residues. The chain carries TRBV27 and TRBJ2-1; D not resolved. What was sequenced was naive CD4+ T cells sorted from blood. Indicated subset: CD45RA+ positively selected. The TCR sequence derives from a woman younger than 45 in good health. CDR3 sequence reads: CASSFAPTSYNEQFF. The CDR3 bases are TGTGCCAGCAGTTTTGCCCCGACCTCCTACAATGAGCAGTTCTTC.